The 5 T cell receptor beta chains presented below share a single source sample, sequenced in a study of blood T cell repertoires in COVID-19 (dated by TCRdb to the early 2020s). Library method: the immunoSEQ multiplex PCR assay. Drawn from immuneACCESS, this table holds only the in-frame rearrangements with V and J called that TCRdb kept. Clones are partly lost; checked studies trace under half to an unresolved V gene and leave the rest unexplained. Recorded for this sample are fewer than 200,000 clones; just under 80% of them occurred a single time. The ten largest clones represent approximately 7% of the sample. Sequences were obtained from peripheral blood. The source is a man in his 70s with active or convalescent COVID-19.

The genes are TRBV7-9 and TRBJ1-1, with D tentatively TRBD1 (6 bases). From germline, CDR1 is SEHNR and CDR2 FQNEAQ (reference sequence). The CDR3 extends over 17 amino acids. The germline V and J ends were trimmed by 6 bases and 3 bases, with 23 bases remaining between them. The CDR3, as DNA: TGTGCCAGCAGACCTCTAGGCGTTCAGGGGTGGGACACTGAAGCTTTCTTT. Residues: CASRPLGVQGWDTEAFF. Together with reference TRBV7-9 and TRBJ1-1, the CDR3 gives the full variable domain: DTGVSQNPRHKITKRGQNVTFRCDPISEHNRLYWYRQTLGQGPEFLTYFQNEAQLEKSRLLSDRFSAERPKGSFSTLEIQRTEQGDSAMYLCASRPLGVQGWDTEAFFGQGTRLTVV.

The CDR3 sequence is CASSAPGTGGTGELFF. The CDR3 coding sequence is TGTGCCAGCAGTGCTCCCGGGACAGGGGGGACCGGGGAGCTGTTTTTT. V gene TRBV25-1 combines with J gene TRBJ2-2, with 11 bases lining up with TRBD1. The V gene's germline CDR1 is MGHDK and CDR2 SYGVNS. CDR3 length: 16 residues. Losses at the gene ends were 4 bases for V and 5 bases for J; bases not matched to a gene: 6. The whole variable domain, remainder taken from reference TRBV25-1 and TRBJ2-2, is EADIYQTPRYLVIGTGKKITLECSQTMGHDKMYWYQQDPGMELHLIHYSYGVNSTEKGDLSSESTVSRIRTEHFPLTLESARPSHTSQYLCASSAPGTGGTGELFFGEGSRLTVL.

The chain uses TRBV7-2 and TRBJ2-3, with no clear D. This CDR3 is built from 14 residues. With 0 bases removed from V and 4 bases from J, the gap between germline ends came to 8 bases. Germline loops: CDR1 SGHTA, CDR2 FQGNSA. The chain's CDR3 is CASSLALGSDTQYF. For the CDR3, the DNA is TGTGCCAGCAGCTTAGCTCTAGGATCAGATACGCAGTATTTT.

This clone has more than one count but fewer than ten. The gene calls are TRBV12-3 or TRBV12-4 and TRBJ2-1; TRBD1 matches 7 bases. The junction had 5 bases not matched to a gene; V was cut back by 5 bases and J by 7 bases. CDR3 length: 13 amino acids. For the CDR3, the DNA is TGTGCCAGCAGTGCCCAGACAGGGAATGAGCAGTTCTTC. Residues: CASSAQTGNEQFF.

V gene TRBV18 combines with J gene TRBJ1-2; 12 nucleotides align to TRBD1. V gave up 5 bases and J gave up 8 bases; unmatched junction bases: 9. Germline V gene lookup returns CDR1 KGHSH and CDR2 LQKENI. The CDR3 spans 15 residues. CDR3 in DNA: TGTGCCAGCTCAGCCCGGGACAGGGGGCGCGGGGGCTACACCTTC. This gives the protein CASSARDRGRGGYTF.